These T cell receptor beta chains were read from a single sample in a study of cytomegalovirus exposure and HLA in healthy donors. Data came from immunoSEQ multiplex PCR; TCRdb stores just in-frame clones and leaves some out. The sample has approximately 180,000 clones; around 80% are singletons. Sample: PBMCs. These receptors all come from a man under 40 in good health and CMV-seropositive. Each CDR3 is given with its conserved first and last residue. D genes are given only for firm matches. The size field is filled for only some rows; it gives once, few, many or a size class.

CDR3: CASSEAAGGYASSTDTQYF
DNA: TGTGCCAGCAGTGAAGCGGCGGGGGGATATGCCTCTAGCACAGATACGCAGTATTTT
D: TRBD2
V: TRBV2
size: -
J: TRBJ2-3

CDR3: CASSLVGGVSGNTIYF
DNA: TGTGCCAGCAGCTTAGTTGGGGGCGTATCTGGAAACACCATATATTTT
D: -
V: TRBV7-2
size: -
J: TRBJ1-3

CDR3: CSVETPLAGLGTDTQYF
DNA: TGCAGCGTTGAGACCCCATTGGCGGGATTGGGCACAGATACGCAGTATTTT
D: -
V: TRBV29-1
size: -
J: TRBJ2-3

CDR3: CASSESRGGVWVITDTQYF
DNA: TGTGCCAGCAGTGAATCCCGAGGGGGTGTCTGGGTGATTACAGATACGCAGTATTTT
D: -
V: TRBV6-1
size: -
J: TRBJ2-3

CDR3: CASSQAKYGYTF
DNA: TGTGCCAGCAGCCAAGCTAAATATGGCTACACCTTC
D: -
V: TRBV11-3
size: -
J: TRBJ1-2

CDR3: CAWSAEGTGRAEAFF
DNA: TGTGCCTGGAGCGCCGAAGGGACAGGGAGAGCTGAAGCTTTCTTT
D: TRBD1
V: TRBV30
size: -
J: TRBJ1-1

CDR3: CASRPAGRSNQPQHF
DNA: TGTGCCAGCAGGCCCGCGGGCCGGAGCAATCAGCCCCAGCATTTT
D: -
V: TRBV6-5
size: -
J: TRBJ1-5

CDR3: CASSLDRALPRDGYTF
DNA: TGTGCCAGCAGCTTAGATCGTGCACTCCCGCGGGATGGCTACACCTTC
D: -
V: TRBV11-3
size: few
J: TRBJ1-2

CDR3: CASTGGATYEQYF
DNA: TGTGCCAGCACAGGAGGGGCAACCTACGAGCAGTACTTC
D: -
V: TRBV27
size: -
J: TRBJ2-7

CDR3: CASSSRDSFNEKLFF
DNA: TGCGCCAGCAGCTCCCGGGACAGCTTTAATGAAAAACTGTTTTTT
D: TRBD1
V: TRBV5-1
size: -
J: TRBJ1-4